What follows describes a single T cell receptor (beta chain). Its antigen is undetermined. The data originate from a study of cytomegalovirus exposure and HLA in healthy donors. The germline V gene has CDR1 SNHLY and CDR2 FYNNEI. CDR3 length: 13 residues. The J segment lost 7 bases and the V segment lost 11 bases, leaving 10 bases of the junction unmatched. Use of 60 Vbeta and 13 Jbeta primers characterized the PCR. Produced via immunoSEQ multiplex PCR; TCRdb's table is partial and in-frame only. The sample yields about 200,000 clones, 80% to 85% seen once. Study-wide points: CMV serostatus was the only recorded immune exposure for donors. Among TCR beta chains, those listed as cytomegalovirus-associated numbered about 160.

V gene TRBV2 combines with J gene TRBJ1-1, with TRBD1 matching 10 bases. The sequence came from a woman in her thirties or forties in good health and CMV-seronegative. Sequenced material: PBMCs. The CDR3 DNA follows: TGTGCCGGACCCGGGACAGGGGTTGGTGAAGCTTTCTTT. It specifies CAGPGTGVGEAFF.